Listed below are T cell receptor beta chains from one sample, sequenced in a study of cytomegalovirus exposure and HLA in healthy donors. Clones were read by immunoSEQ multiplex PCR, and TCRdb kept only the in-frame ones, dropping some. The table has 80,000 to 95,000 clones, about 96% seen once. Input material: PBMCs. The receptors originated from a woman aged 18-29 years in good health and CMV-seronegative. Each CDR3 is given with its conserved first and last residue. D genes are given only for firm matches. Clone size is shown for a subset of rows, as once, few, many or a class of expanded clone.

cdr3_nt: TGTGCCAGCAGCTTACTAGCGGGAGTAAATTACGAGCAGTACTTC
cdr3_aa: CASSLLAGVNYEQYF
clone_size: .
v_call: TRBV7-2
d_call: TRBD2
j_call: TRBJ2-7

cdr3_nt: TGTGCCAGCAGCTTTTTTCCTAGCGGGACAGGGGGCGCAGATACGCAGTATTTT
cdr3_aa: CASSFFPSGTGGADTQYF
clone_size: .
v_call: TRBV7-2
d_call: TRBD1
j_call: TRBJ2-3

cdr3_nt: TGTGCCAGCAGCCGCTACGAAGTAGGGACAGGGTTCCACGAGCAGTACTTC
cdr3_aa: CASSRYEVGTGFHEQYF
clone_size: .
v_call: TRBV28
d_call: TRBD1
j_call: TRBJ2-7

cdr3_nt: TGTGCCAGCAGCAGACAGGACAGGTACGAGCAGTACTTC
cdr3_aa: CASSRQDRYEQYF
clone_size: .
v_call: TRBV7-9
d_call: TRBD1
j_call: TRBJ2-7

cdr3_nt: TGTGCCAGCAGCTTAGATACCTACGAGCAGTACTTC
cdr3_aa: CASSLDTYEQYF
clone_size: .
v_call: TRBV13
d_call: .
j_call: TRBJ2-7

cdr3_nt: TGTGCCAGTAGTATGGTGGGGAGCTCTGGAAACACCATATATTTT
cdr3_aa: CASSMVGSSGNTIYF
clone_size: .
v_call: TRBV19
d_call: .
j_call: TRBJ1-3

cdr3_nt: TGCGCCAGCAGCTTAGGGACTAGCGGGACCTACGAGCAGTACTTC
cdr3_aa: CASSLGTSGTYEQYF
clone_size: .
v_call: TRBV5-1
d_call: TRBD2
j_call: TRBJ2-7

cdr3_nt: TGTGCCAGCATCTACGAAACAGGGAGTAGCACTGAAGCTTTCTTT
cdr3_aa: CASIYETGSSTEAFF
clone_size: .
v_call: TRBV6-6
d_call: .
j_call: TRBJ1-1

cdr3_nt: TGCGCCAGCAGCCAAGTTGACAGTATCAATCAGCCCCAGCATTTT
cdr3_aa: CASSQVDSINQPQHF
clone_size: .
v_call: TRBV4-1
d_call: .
j_call: TRBJ1-5

cdr3_nt: TGTGCCAGCACCCTCCAGACTAGCGGGAGAGATACGCAGTATTTT
cdr3_aa: CASTLQTSGRDTQYF
clone_size: .
v_call: TRBV27
d_call: TRBD2
j_call: TRBJ2-3

cdr3_nt: TGTGCCAGCTCACCACTCTCTAGCGGGTCCTACAATGAGCAGTTCTTC
cdr3_aa: CASSPLSSGSYNEQFF
clone_size: once
v_call: TRBV18
d_call: TRBD2
j_call: TRBJ2-1

cdr3_nt: TGCGCCAGCAGCCAGCGACTTAGCGGGAGTAATGAGCAGTTCTTC
cdr3_aa: CASSQRLSGSNEQFF
clone_size: .
v_call: TRBV5-1
d_call: TRBD2
j_call: TRBJ2-1

cdr3_nt: TGTGCCAGCAGCTTAGGACAGGTCTACGAGCAGTACTTC
cdr3_aa: CASSLGQVYEQYF
clone_size: .
v_call: TRBV7-6
d_call: .
j_call: TRBJ2-7

cdr3_nt: TGTGCCATCCGAGGAATAGCGGGAGGCCACGAGCAGTACTTC
cdr3_aa: CAIRGIAGGHEQYF
clone_size: .
v_call: TRBV10-3
d_call: TRBD2
j_call: TRBJ2-7

cdr3_nt: TGTGCCAGCAGTGAACGACTAGCGGCCTCCTACAATGAGCAGTTCTTC
cdr3_aa: CASSERLAASYNEQFF
clone_size: .
v_call: TRBV2
d_call: TRBD2
j_call: TRBJ2-1

cdr3_nt: TGTGCCATCAGGGGGGATTGGGGGGTGGGCTCCTACGAGCAGTACTTC
cdr3_aa: CAIRGDWGVGSYEQYF
clone_size: .
v_call: TRBV10-3
d_call: .
j_call: TRBJ2-7

cdr3_nt: TGTGCCAGCAGCCAAGACACTACACCAAGGTACGAGCAGTACTTC
cdr3_aa: CASSQDTTPRYEQYF
clone_size: .
v_call: TRBV14
d_call: .
j_call: TRBJ2-7

cdr3_nt: TGTGCCAGCAGTTTATGGGGGGGGAATGAGCAGTTCTTC
cdr3_aa: CASSLWGGNEQFF
clone_size: .
v_call: TRBV27
d_call: TRBD2
j_call: TRBJ2-1

cdr3_nt: TGTGCCAGCAACTCACACGGGACAGGTGGGGACACCATATATTTT
cdr3_aa: CASNSHGTGGDTIYF
clone_size: .
v_call: TRBV28
d_call: TRBD1
j_call: TRBJ1-3

cdr3_nt: TGTGCCAGCGCGAACCCGGGAACGAGGCAGTTCTTC
cdr3_aa: CASANPGTRQFF
clone_size: .
v_call: TRBV6-5
d_call: .
j_call: TRBJ2-1

cdr3_nt: TGTGCCAGCAGTCAGGGCTGGGAACGCGTCCTGACTTTC
cdr3_aa: CASSQGWERVLTF
clone_size: once
v_call: TRBV2
d_call: .
j_call: TRBJ2-6

cdr3_nt: TGTGCCAGCACTCCTCTATTCCCGGGACTAGCGGGAGTACCGAACTACAATGAGCAGTTCTTC
cdr3_aa: CASTPLFPGLAGVPNYNEQFF
clone_size: .
v_call: TRBV27
d_call: TRBD2
j_call: TRBJ2-1

cdr3_nt: TGTGCCAGCAGCTTTTACGCCGGGACAGATAGCAATCAGCCCCAGCATTTT
cdr3_aa: CASSFYAGTDSNQPQHF
clone_size: .
v_call: TRBV7-8
d_call: TRBD1
j_call: TRBJ1-5

cdr3_nt: TGCGCCAGCAGCTTCGGACTAGCGGGTGGACTAACTAGCACAGATACGCAGTATTTT
cdr3_aa: CASSFGLAGGLTSTDTQYF
clone_size: .
v_call: TRBV5-1
d_call: TRBD2
j_call: TRBJ2-3

cdr3_nt: TGTGCCAGCAGCCCTAGCGGTTCCTCCTACGAGCAGTACTTC
cdr3_aa: CASSPSGSSYEQYF
clone_size: .
v_call: TRBV7-8
d_call: TRBD2
j_call: TRBJ2-7

cdr3_nt: TGTGCCAGCAGCTCAACAGATACGCAGTATTTT
cdr3_aa: CASSSTDTQYF
clone_size: .
v_call: TRBV7-9
d_call: .
j_call: TRBJ2-3

cdr3_nt: TGCGCCAGCAGTGATTTCGGCCAAGAGACCCAGTACTTC
cdr3_aa: CASSDFGQETQYF
clone_size: .
v_call: TRBV10-1
d_call: .
j_call: TRBJ2-5

cdr3_nt: TGTGCCAGCAGCTTATCGATCCCCCCCGGGACAGACGACATTTACGAGCAGTACTTC
cdr3_aa: CASSLSIPPGTDDIYEQYF
clone_size: .
v_call: TRBV11-2
d_call: TRBD1
j_call: TRBJ2-7

cdr3_nt: TGTGCCAGCAGTTACAGGGGGGGGATTGGTGATACGCAGTATTTT
cdr3_aa: CASSYRGGIGDTQYF
clone_size: .
v_call: TRBV6-5
d_call: .
j_call: TRBJ2-3

cdr3_nt: TGTGCCAGCAGAGCCCTGCGACGGGGGGATACGCAGTATTTT
cdr3_aa: CASRALRRGDTQYF
clone_size: .
v_call: TRBV27
d_call: .
j_call: TRBJ2-3

cdr3_nt: TGCGCCAGCAGCGAGGGTAGAGCTGGAAACACCATATATTTT
cdr3_aa: CASSEGRAGNTIYF
clone_size: .
v_call: TRBV5-1
d_call: .
j_call: TRBJ1-3

cdr3_nt: TGTGCCAGCAGCTTGGGTGACAGGGAAGGCCGGGGAAATTCACCCCTCCACTTT
cdr3_aa: CASSLGDREGRGNSPLHF
clone_size: .
v_call: TRBV5-6
d_call: TRBD1
j_call: TRBJ1-6

cdr3_nt: TGTGCCAGCAGTCCGCTGGGACTAGCGGGAGTAGGAGAGACCCAGTACTTC
cdr3_aa: CASSPLGLAGVGETQYF
clone_size: once
v_call: TRBV27
d_call: TRBD2
j_call: TRBJ2-5

cdr3_nt: TGTGCCAGTAGACCAGCAAGATGGGCAGGGGTGCCTCAGCCCCAGCATTTT
cdr3_aa: CASRPARWAGVPQPQHF
clone_size: .
v_call: TRBV19
d_call: .
j_call: TRBJ1-5

cdr3_nt: TGTGCCAGCAGTTACTCTGGCCGAGGGACTAATGAAAAACTGTTTTTT
cdr3_aa: CASSYSGRGTNEKLFF
clone_size: .
v_call: TRBV6-5
d_call: .
j_call: TRBJ1-4

cdr3_nt: TGTGCCAGCTCACCGCTCATTGGGACAGGGGACACTGAAGCTTTCTTT
cdr3_aa: CASSPLIGTGDTEAFF
clone_size: .
v_call: TRBV18
d_call: TRBD1
j_call: TRBJ1-1

cdr3_nt: TGTGCCAGCAGCACTACCCGCAGACTAGCGCCGATCACCGGGGAGCTGTTTTTT
cdr3_aa: CASSTTRRLAPITGELFF
clone_size: .
v_call: TRBV11-2
d_call: TRBD2
j_call: TRBJ2-2

cdr3_nt: TGTGCCAGCAGTGAATGGTGGGACAGGGCCCCCTACGAGCAGTACTTC
cdr3_aa: CASSEWWDRAPYEQYF
clone_size: .
v_call: TRBV2
d_call: TRBD1
j_call: TRBJ2-7